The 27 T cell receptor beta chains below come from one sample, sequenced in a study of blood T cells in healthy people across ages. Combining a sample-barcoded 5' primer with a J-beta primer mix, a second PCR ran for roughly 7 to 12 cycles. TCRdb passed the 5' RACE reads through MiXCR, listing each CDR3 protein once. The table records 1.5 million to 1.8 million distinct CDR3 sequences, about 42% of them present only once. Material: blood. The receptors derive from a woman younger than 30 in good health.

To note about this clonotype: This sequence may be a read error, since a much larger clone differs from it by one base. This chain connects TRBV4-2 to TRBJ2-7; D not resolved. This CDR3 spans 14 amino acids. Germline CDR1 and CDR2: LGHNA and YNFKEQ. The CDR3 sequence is CASSQEATTYGQYF. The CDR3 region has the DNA TGTGCCAGCAGCCAAGAGGCGACGACCTACGGGCAGTACTTC.

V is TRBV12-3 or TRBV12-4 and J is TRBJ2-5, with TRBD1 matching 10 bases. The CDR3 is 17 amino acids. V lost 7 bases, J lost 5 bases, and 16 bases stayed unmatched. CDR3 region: CASNASWGQGSIETQYF. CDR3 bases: TGTGCCAGCAACGCGTCGTGGGGACAGGGGTCAATCGAGACCCAGTACTTC.

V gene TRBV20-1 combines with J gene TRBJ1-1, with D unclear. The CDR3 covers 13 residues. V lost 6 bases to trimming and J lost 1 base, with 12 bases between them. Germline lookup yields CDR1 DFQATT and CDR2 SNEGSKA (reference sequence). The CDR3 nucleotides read TGCAGTGCCCTTGCGTGGCGGAACACTGAAGCTTTCTTT. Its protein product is CSALAWRNTEAFF.

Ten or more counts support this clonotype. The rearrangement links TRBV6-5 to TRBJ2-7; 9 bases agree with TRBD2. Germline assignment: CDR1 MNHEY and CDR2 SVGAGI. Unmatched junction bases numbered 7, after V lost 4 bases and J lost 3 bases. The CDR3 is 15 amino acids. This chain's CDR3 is CASSSWGLAIYEQYF. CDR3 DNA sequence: TGTGCCAGCAGTTCCTGGGGACTAGCCATCTACGAGCAGTACTTC.

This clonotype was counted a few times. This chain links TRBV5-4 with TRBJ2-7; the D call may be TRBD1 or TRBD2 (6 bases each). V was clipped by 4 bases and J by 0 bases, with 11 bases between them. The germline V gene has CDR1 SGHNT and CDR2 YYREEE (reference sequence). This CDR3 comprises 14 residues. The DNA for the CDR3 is TGTGCCAGCAGCGGGGAGGACAGCTCCTACGAGCAGTACTTC. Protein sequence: CASSGEDSSYEQYF.

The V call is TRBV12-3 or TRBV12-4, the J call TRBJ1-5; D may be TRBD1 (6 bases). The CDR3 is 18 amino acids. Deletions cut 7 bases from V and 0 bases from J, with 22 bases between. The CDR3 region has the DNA TGTGCCAGCACTGGGGCGGGGGCAGGGGTTCATAGCAATCAGCCCCAGCATTTT. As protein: CASTGAGAGVHSNQPQHF.

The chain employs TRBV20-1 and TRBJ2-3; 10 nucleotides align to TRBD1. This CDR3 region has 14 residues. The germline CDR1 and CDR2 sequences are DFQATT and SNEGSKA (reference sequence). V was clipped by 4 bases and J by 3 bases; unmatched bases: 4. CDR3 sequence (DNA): TGCAGTGCTACGGACAGGGGGAAGACAGATACGCAGTATTTT. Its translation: CSATDRGKTDTQYF.

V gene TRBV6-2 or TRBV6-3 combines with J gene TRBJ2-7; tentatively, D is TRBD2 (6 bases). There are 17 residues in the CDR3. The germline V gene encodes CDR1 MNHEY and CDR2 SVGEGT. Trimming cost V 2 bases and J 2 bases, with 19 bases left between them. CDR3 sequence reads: CASSYTLRDFNTYEQYF. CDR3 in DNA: TGTGCCAGCAGTTACACGCTCCGGGACTTTAACACCTACGAGCAGTACTTC.

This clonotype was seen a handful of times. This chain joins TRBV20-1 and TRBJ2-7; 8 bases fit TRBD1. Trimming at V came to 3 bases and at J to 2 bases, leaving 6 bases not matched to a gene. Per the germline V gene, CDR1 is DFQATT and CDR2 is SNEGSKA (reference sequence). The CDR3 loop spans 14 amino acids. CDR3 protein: CSASHGQGPYEQYF. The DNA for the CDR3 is TGCAGTGCTAGCCACGGACAGGGCCCCTACGAGCAGTACTTC.

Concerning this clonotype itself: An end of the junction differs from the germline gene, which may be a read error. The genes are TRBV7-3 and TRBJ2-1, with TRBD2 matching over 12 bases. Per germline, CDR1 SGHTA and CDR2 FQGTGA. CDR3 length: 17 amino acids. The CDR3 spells CTSSPKTSGSRGNEQFF. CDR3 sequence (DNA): TGTACCAGCAGCCCTAAGACTAGCGGGAGTAGGGGCAATGAGCAGTTCTTC.

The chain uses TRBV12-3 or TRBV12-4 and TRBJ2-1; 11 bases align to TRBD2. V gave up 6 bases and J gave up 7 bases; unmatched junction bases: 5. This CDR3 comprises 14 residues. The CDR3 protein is CASSPGLAANEQFF. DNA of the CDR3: TGTGCCAGCAGCCCGGGACTAGCGGCAAATGAGCAGTTCTTC.

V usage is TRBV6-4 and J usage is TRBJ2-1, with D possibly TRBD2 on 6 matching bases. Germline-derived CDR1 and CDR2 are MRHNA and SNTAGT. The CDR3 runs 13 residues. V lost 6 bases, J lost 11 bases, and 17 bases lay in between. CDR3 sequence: CASSRGFQGKQFF. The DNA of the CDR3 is TGTGCCAGCAGCCGGGGGTTTCAGGGTAAGCAGTTCTTC.

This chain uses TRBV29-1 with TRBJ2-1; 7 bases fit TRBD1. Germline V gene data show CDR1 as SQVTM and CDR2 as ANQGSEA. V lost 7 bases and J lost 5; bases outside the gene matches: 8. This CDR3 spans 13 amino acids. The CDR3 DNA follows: TGCAGCGCCCCCGGGACAGACAACAATGAGCAGTTCTTC. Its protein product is CSAPGTDNNEQFF.

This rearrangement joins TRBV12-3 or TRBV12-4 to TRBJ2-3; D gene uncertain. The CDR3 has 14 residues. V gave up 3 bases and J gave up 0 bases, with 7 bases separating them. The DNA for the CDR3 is TGTGCCAGCAGTTTTGAAGCTAGCACAGATACGCAGTATTTT. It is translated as CASSFEASTDTQYF.

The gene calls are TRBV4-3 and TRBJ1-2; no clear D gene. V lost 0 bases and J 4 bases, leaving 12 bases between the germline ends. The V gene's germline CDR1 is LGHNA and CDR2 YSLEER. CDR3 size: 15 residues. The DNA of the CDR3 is TGCGCCAGCAGCCAAGATTGGCGGGTCATCTATGGCTACACCTTC. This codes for CASSQDWRVIYGYTF.

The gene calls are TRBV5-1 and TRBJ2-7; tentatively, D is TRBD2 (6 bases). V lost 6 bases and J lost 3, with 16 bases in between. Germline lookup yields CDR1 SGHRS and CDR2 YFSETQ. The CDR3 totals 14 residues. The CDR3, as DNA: TGCGCCAGCACTGTGGGACGGGAGAGCTACGAGCAGTACTTC. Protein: CASTVGRESYEQYF.

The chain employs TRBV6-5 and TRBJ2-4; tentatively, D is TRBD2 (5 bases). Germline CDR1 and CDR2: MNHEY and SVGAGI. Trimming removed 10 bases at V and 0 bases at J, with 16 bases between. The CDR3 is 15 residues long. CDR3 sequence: CATQPLALAKNIQYF. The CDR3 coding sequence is TGTGCCACCCAGCCGTTAGCGTTAGCCAAAAACATTCAGTACTTC.

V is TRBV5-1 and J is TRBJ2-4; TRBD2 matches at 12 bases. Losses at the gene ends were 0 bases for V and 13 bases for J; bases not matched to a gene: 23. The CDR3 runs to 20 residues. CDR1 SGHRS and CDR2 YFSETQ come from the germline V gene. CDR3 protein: CASSLAATSGSTFSYNEQYF. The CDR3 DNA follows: TGCGCCAGCAGCTTGGCCGCGACTAGCGGGAGTACCTTCTCCTACAATGAGCAGTACTTC.

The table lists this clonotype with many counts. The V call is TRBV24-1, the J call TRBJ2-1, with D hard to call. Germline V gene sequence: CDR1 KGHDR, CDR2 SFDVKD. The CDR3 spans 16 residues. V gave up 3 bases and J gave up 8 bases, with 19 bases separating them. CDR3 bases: TGTGCCACCAGTGATCCACGGACGGACGTTCGGGATGAGCAGTTCTTC. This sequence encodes CATSDPRTDVRDEQFF.

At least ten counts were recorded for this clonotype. The DNA for the CDR3 is TGTGCCAGCAGTTCGGACGGAACCTACGAGCAGTACTTC. It encodes CASSSDGTYEQYF. This chain connects TRBV12-3 or TRBV12-4 to TRBJ2-7; no firm D call. Trimming took 4 bases from V and 2 from J, leaving 9 bases between them. The CDR3 runs to 13 residues.

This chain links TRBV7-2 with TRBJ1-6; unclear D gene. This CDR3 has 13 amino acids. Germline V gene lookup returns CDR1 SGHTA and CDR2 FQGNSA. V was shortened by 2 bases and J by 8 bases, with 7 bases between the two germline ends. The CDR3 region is CASSLREDSPLHF. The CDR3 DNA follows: TGTGCCAGCAGCTTACGGGAGGATTCACCCCTCCACTTT.

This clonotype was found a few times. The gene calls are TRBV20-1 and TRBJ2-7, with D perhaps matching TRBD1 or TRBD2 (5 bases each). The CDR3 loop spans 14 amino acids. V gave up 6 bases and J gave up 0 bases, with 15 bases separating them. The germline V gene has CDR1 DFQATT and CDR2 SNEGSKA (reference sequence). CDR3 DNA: TGCAGTGCCCTTGTACCGGGGCCCTCCTACGAGCAGTACTTC. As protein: CSALVPGPSYEQYF.

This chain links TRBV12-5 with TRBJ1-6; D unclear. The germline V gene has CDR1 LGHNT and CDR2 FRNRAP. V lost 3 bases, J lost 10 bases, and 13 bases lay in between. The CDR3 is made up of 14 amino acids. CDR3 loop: CASGFASRFSPLHF. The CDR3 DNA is TGTGCTAGTGGTTTCGCCTCCCGCTTCTCACCCCTCCACTTT.

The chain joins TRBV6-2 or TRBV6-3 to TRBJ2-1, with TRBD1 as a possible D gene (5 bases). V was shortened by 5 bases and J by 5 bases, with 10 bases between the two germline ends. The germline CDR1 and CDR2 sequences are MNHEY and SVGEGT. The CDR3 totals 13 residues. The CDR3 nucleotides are TGTGCCAGCAGTGGTGACAGTAACAATGAGCAGTTCTTC. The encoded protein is CASSGDSNNEQFF.

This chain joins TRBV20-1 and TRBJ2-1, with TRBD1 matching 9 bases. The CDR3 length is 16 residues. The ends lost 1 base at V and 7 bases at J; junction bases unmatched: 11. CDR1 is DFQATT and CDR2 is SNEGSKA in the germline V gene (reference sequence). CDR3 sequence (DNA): TGCAGTGCTAGAGCATTCGGACAGGGGATAGAGAATGAGCAGTTCTTC. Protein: CSARAFGQGIENEQFF.

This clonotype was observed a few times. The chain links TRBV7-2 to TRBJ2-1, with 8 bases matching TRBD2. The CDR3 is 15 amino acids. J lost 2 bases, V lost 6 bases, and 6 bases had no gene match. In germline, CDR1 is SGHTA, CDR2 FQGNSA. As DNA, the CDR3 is TGTGCCAGCAGAATTGCGGGAGGCCCCTACAATGAGCAGTTCTTC. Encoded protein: CASRIAGGPYNEQFF. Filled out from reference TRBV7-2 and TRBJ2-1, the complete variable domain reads GAGVSQSPSNKVTEKGKDVELRCDPISGHTALYWYRQSLGQGLEFLIYFQGNSAPDKSGLPSDRFSAERTGGSVSTLTIQRTQQEDSAVYLCASRIAGGPYNEQFFGPGTRLTVL.

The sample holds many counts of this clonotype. The CDR3 sequence is CASSLRTEFQYNSPLHF. Here the CDR3 DNA reads TGCGCCAGCAGCCTTCGGACGGAATTTCAATATAATTCACCCCTCCACTTT. The rearrangement joins TRBV4-3 to TRBJ1-6; D is ambiguous. V was shortened by 4 bases and J by 4 bases, with 17 bases between the two germline ends. This CDR3 is built from 17 residues. The germline CDR1 and CDR2 sequences are LGHNA and YSLEER.